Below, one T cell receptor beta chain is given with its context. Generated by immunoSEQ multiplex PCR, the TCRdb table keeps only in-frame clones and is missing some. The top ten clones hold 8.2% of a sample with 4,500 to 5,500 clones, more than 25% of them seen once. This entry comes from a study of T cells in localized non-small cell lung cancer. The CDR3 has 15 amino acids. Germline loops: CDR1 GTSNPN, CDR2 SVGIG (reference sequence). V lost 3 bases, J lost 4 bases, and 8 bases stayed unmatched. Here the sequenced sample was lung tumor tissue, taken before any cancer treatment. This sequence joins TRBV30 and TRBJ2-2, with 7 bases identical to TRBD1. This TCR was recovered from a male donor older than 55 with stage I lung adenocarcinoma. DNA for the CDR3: TGTGCCTGGAGAAGGCACAGGGGAGTCACCGGGGAGCTGTTTTTT. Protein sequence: CAWRRHRGVTGELFF.